The 30 T cell receptor beta chains presented below share a single source sample, sequenced in a study of a mutant IDH1 vaccine in newly diagnosed glioma. Sequenced by immunoSEQ multiplex PCR; TCRdb stores in-frame clones only, minus some. The repertoire holds roughly 70,000 clones, with around 82% as singletons. Regarding time point: baseline, week 1 (first vaccination visit). Treatment indicated: pre-vaccination baseline after standard-of-care therapy. Sequences were derived from peripheral blood mononuclear cells (PBMCs), sampled from a glioma patient treated with radiotherapy, temozolomide or both. Receptors were obtained from a woman aged 18-30 years with glioma. Some clones in this sample may be carry-over from other donors' samples.

The chain carries TRBV7-9 and TRBJ1-1; a weak D match, TRBD1 (5 bases). Germline V gene data show CDR1 as SEHNR and CDR2 as FQNEAQ (reference sequence). CDR3 length: 15 residues. V gave up 5 bases and J gave up 1 base, with 14 bases separating them. CDR3 sequence (DNA): TGTGCCAGCAGCCCCCGGGACGGAGGGAACACTGAAGCTTTCTTT. It is translated as CASSPRDGGNTEAFF.

The chain combines TRBV5-1 with TRBJ2-7, with 9 bases fitting TRBD1. Germline lookup yields CDR1 SGHRS and CDR2 YFSETQ. This CDR3 region has 13 residues. J lost 3 bases, V lost 4 bases, and 2 bases had no gene match. The CDR3 is CASSMGQGYEQYF. Written as DNA, the CDR3 is TGCGCCAGCAGCATGGGACAGGGCTACGAGCAGTACTTC.

The rearrangement uses TRBV7-3 and TRBJ2-3, with D uncertain. The V and J ends lost 2 bases and 10 bases respectively, with 10 bases between them. Germline V CDR1 and CDR2: SGHTA, FQGTGA. This CDR3 spans 12 amino acids. This CDR3 is CASSLGPAPQYF. The CDR3 nucleotides read TGTGCCAGCAGCTTAGGTCCCGCCCCGCAGTATTTT.

The chain carries TRBV19 and TRBJ2-1; 15 bases fit TRBD2. Trimming removed 5 bases from V and 16 bases from J; junction bases left unmatched: 12. The CDR3 is 15 amino acids. Germline V gene data show CDR1 as LNHDA and CDR2 as SQIVND (reference sequence). CDR3 residues: CASSPWTSGGDDAFF. The DNA for the CDR3 is TGTGCCAGTAGTCCGTGGACTAGCGGGGGGGATGATGCTTTCTTC.

This clone has more than one count but fewer than ten. The V and J genes are TRBV4-2 and TRBJ1-5; the D is unclear. Germline CDR1 reads LGHNA; CDR2 reads YNFKEQ. Trimming removed 0 bases at V and 12 bases at J, with 9 bases between. CDR3 size: 12 residues. CDR3 in DNA: TGTGCCAGCAGCCAAGATAACGGCCTCCAGCATTTT. Amino acid sequence: CASSQDNGLQHF.

V usage is TRBV29-1 and J usage is TRBJ2-1; TRBD2 aligns across 15 bases. Losses at the gene ends were 6 bases for V and 1 base for J; bases not matched to a gene: 4. From germline, CDR1 is SQVTM and CDR2 ANQGSEA. The CDR3 has 16 residues. CDR3 sequence reads: CSVGGTSGRSYNEQFF. For the CDR3, the DNA is TGCAGCGTGGGGGGGACTAGCGGGAGGTCCTACAATGAGCAGTTCTTC.

In this sample, this clone turned up once. V gene TRBV6-5 combines with J gene TRBJ1-5, with D possibly being TRBD1 (5 bases). Germline lookup yields CDR1 MNHEY and CDR2 SVGAGI. The V gene lost 11 bases and the J gene lost 9 bases, with 23 bases spanning the gap. The CDR3 contains 14 residues. The CDR3 DNA reads as TGTGCCGCGTCGCCCGACGGGGCCGGTCGGCCCCAGCATTTT. This translates into CAASPDGAGRPQHF.

This clone was counted once. The chain carries TRBV9 and TRBJ2-5, with TRBD2 identical over 9 bases. The CDR3 is 15 residues long. Trimming took 3 bases from V and 1 from J; bases not matched to a gene: 4. The germline V gene encodes CDR1 SGDLS and CDR2 YYNGEE. The CDR3 spells CASSASGGIQETQYF. In nucleotides, the CDR3 is TGTGCCAGCAGCGCGAGCGGGGGGATCCAAGAGACCCAGTACTTC.

This rearrangement joins TRBV29-1 to TRBJ1-1, with D uncertain. The CDR3 loop spans 11 amino acids. Trimming shortened V by 4 bases and J by 5 bases, and 8 bases separated the two germline ends. Per the germline V gene, CDR1 is SQVTM and CDR2 is ANQGSEA. In DNA form, the CDR3 reads TGCAGCGTTGTCCTCCCGACTGAAGCTTTCTTT. Its translation is CSVVLPTEAFF. Full variable domain (outside the CDR3, taken from reference TRBV29-1 and TRBJ1-1): SAVISQKPSRDICQRGTSLTIQCQVDSQVTMMFWYRQQPGQSLTLIATANQGSEATYESGFVIDKFPISRPNLTFSTLTVSNMSPEDSSIYLCSVVLPTEAFFGQGTRLTVV.

This rearrangement joins TRBV4-1 to TRBJ1-4, with 8 bases aligning to TRBD1. Per the germline V gene, CDR1 is MGHRA and CDR2 is YSYEKL. There are 15 residues in the CDR3. Trimming removed 3 bases from V and 6 bases from J; junction bases left unmatched: 6. For the CDR3, the DNA is TGCGCCAGCAGCCACCCCCCGACAGGGGATGAAAAACTGTTTTTT. Protein product: CASSHPPTGDEKLFF.

The chain employs TRBV7-9 and TRBJ1-5; unclear D gene. Germline lookup yields CDR1 SEHNR and CDR2 FQNEAQ (reference sequence). Trimming took off 5 bases at V and 4 bases at J, with 9 bases between the two ends. The CDR3 totals 13 residues. CDR3 protein: CASSAEGNQPQHF. The CDR3 DNA follows: TGTGCCAGCAGCGCCGAGGGAAATCAGCCCCAGCATTTT.

The V gene is TRBV7-9, the J gene TRBJ2-5; D is tentatively TRBD1 or TRBD2 (5 bases each). Germline assignment: CDR1 SEHNR and CDR2 FQNEAQ (reference sequence). This CDR3 spans 14 amino acids. The V end lost 5 bases, the J end lost 1 base, and 11 bases lay between the germline ends. The DNA for the CDR3 is TGTGCCAGCAGCCCAACGGGGCTCCAAGAGACCCAGTACTTC. As protein: CASSPTGLQETQYF.

The rearrangement joins TRBV27 to TRBJ1-1; no clear D gene. V shed 5 bases and J shed 0 bases, with 7 bases lying between them. The CDR3 extends over 13 amino acids. Germline V gives CDR1 MNHEY, CDR2 SMNVEV (reference sequence). This CDR3 reads CASSAMMNTEAFF. The CDR3 DNA sequence: TGTGCCAGCAGTGCTATGATGAACACTGAAGCTTTCTTT.

J is TRBJ1-3 and V is TRBV5-5, with D perhaps matching TRBD1 (6 bases). The CDR3 covers 15 residues. V was shortened by 5 bases and J by 0 bases, with 12 bases between the two germline ends. CDR1 and CDR2 from the germline V gene are SGHKS and YYEKEE (reference sequence). The CDR3 here is CASSLTGGSGNTIYF. The CDR3 region has the DNA TGTGCCAGCAGTTTGACAGGCGGCTCTGGAAACACCATATATTTT.

The chain combines TRBV6-1 with TRBJ2-7; 8 bases match TRBD2. J lost 3 bases, V lost 4 bases, and 5 bases had no gene match. CDR1 is MNHNS and CDR2 is SASEGT in the germline V gene. The CDR3 consists of 14 residues. The CDR3 is CASSGGREDYEQYF. CDR3 DNA: TGTGCCAGCAGTGGCGGGCGGGAGGACTACGAGCAGTACTTC.

J is TRBJ2-7 and V is TRBV6-6, with 8 bases fitting TRBD2. This CDR3 spans 15 amino acids. The germline V gene has CDR1 MNHNY and CDR2 SVGAGI (reference sequence). J was trimmed by 3 bases and V by 0 bases; bases with no gene match: 4. The CDR3 region is CASSYSRGLVYEQYF. In nucleotides, the CDR3 is TGTGCCAGCAGTTACTCGAGGGGACTAGTCTACGAGCAGTACTTC.

The chain employs TRBV29-1 and TRBJ2-3; 7 nucleotides agree with TRBD1. CDR1 and CDR2 (germline): SQVTM, ANQGSEA. This CDR3 has 15 amino acids. V gave up 3 bases and J gave up 4 bases; unmatched junction bases: 10. CDR3 DNA: TGCAGCGTTGATGGGACAGTCAATCCACCAGATACGCAGTATTTT. As protein: CSVDGTVNPPDTQYF.

The chain employs TRBV4-2 and TRBJ1-6; D gene ambiguous. Germline loops: CDR1 LGHNA, CDR2 YNFKEQ. This CDR3 contains 12 residues. V was pared by 5 bases and J by 13 bases, with 12 bases between. Here the CDR3 DNA reads TGTGCCAGCAGCGGGCGGGATGGGCCCCTCCACTTT. Translation gives CASSGRDGPLHF.

This clone was seen only a few times. V is TRBV5-6 and J is TRBJ1-1, with TRBD1 as a possible D gene (6 bases). CDR3 length: 13 amino acids. The ends were cut back, 6 bases at V and 6 bases at J, with 15 bases in the middle. Germline V gives CDR1 SGHDT, CDR2 YYEEEE. The CDR3 region is CASIGGRRAEAFF. The CDR3 DNA reads TGTGCCAGCATCGGGGGGCGAAGGGCTGAAGCTTTCTTT.

CDR3 in amino acids: CASSEAGGSYEQYF. DNA for the CDR3: TGTGCCAGCAGTGAGGCAGGGGGCTCCTACGAGCAGTACTTC. The chain links TRBV2 to TRBJ2-7, with 7 nucleotides matching TRBD1. Germline V gene data show CDR1 as SNHLY and CDR2 as FYNNEI. The CDR3 contains 14 residues. Trimming removed 3 bases from V and 0 bases from J; junction bases left unmatched: 2.

V and J are TRBV30 and TRBJ2-3; D gene unclear. V was pared by 4 bases and J by 8 bases, with 13 bases between. This CDR3 has 12 residues. CDR1 is GTSNPN and CDR2 is SVGIG in the germline V gene (reference sequence). The CDR3 here is CAWMETLGTQYF. The CDR3 bases are TGTGCCTGGATGGAGACGTTAGGTACGCAGTATTTT.

The chain carries TRBV29-1 and TRBJ2-5; 8 nucleotides match TRBD1. Looked up from germline, CDR1 is SQVTM and CDR2 is ANQGSEA. V shed 4 bases, J shed 5 bases, and the junction held 6 bases outside the gene matches. This CDR3 contains 13 residues. CDR3 region: CSVGGQGWETQYF. The CDR3 coding sequence is TGCAGCGTTGGAGGACAGGGCTGGGAGACCCAGTACTTC.

This chain uses TRBV2 with TRBJ2-7; 8 bases agree with TRBD2. The trim removed 10 bases at V and 2 bases at J, leaving 7 bases unmatched. Germline V gene lookup returns CDR1 SNHLY and CDR2 FYNNEI. This CDR3 is 13 amino acids long. In nucleotides, the CDR3 is TGTGCCACCCGGGATAGCGGGGCCTACGAGCAGTACTTC. Protein: CATRDSGAYEQYF. The variable domain in full, with the rest retrieved from reference TRBV2 and TRBJ2-7, is EPEVTQTPSHQVTQMGQEVILRCVPISNHLYFYWYRQILGQKVEFLVSFYNNEISEKSEIFDDQFSVERPDGSNFTLKIRSTKLEDSAMYFCATRDSGAYEQYFGPGTRLTVT.

The chain recombines TRBV7-9 with TRBJ2-7; D possibly uses TRBD1 or TRBD2 (5 bases each). CDR1 and CDR2 from the germline V gene are SEHNR and FQNEAQ (reference sequence). The CDR3 loop spans 12 amino acids. V was shortened by 5 bases and J by 6 bases, with 11 bases between the two germline ends. The CDR3 is CASSAKGTEQYF. CDR3 nucleotide sequence: TGTGCCAGCAGCGCAAAAGGGACCGAGCAGTACTTC.

V and J are TRBV5-6 and TRBJ2-7; TRBD2 might be the D (6 bases). V lost 0 bases to trimming and J lost 5 bases, with 12 bases between them. The CDR3 sequence is 14 residues long. The germline CDR1 and CDR2 sequences are SGHDT and YYEEEE. CDR3 DNA: TGTGCCAGCAGCTTGGGCGGGGACTTCGACGAGCAGTACTTC. Encoded protein: CASSLGGDFDEQYF.

This chain links TRBV19 with TRBJ2-6; weak D call: TRBD1 (5 bases). Germline values: CDR1 LNHDA, CDR2 SQIVND (reference sequence). This CDR3 comprises 11 residues. The V end lost 7 bases, the J end lost 10 bases, and 8 bases lay between the germline ends. CDR3 region: CASTGLNVLTF. For the CDR3, the DNA is TGTGCCAGTACAGGGCTAAACGTCCTGACTTTC. The full variable domain, in which reference TRBV19 and TRBJ2-6 provide the parts outside the CDR3, is DGGITQSPKYLFRKEGQNVTLSCEQNLNHDAMYWYRQDPGQGLRLIYYSQIVNDFQKGDIAEGYSVSREKKESFPLTVTSAQKNPTAFYLCASTGLNVLTFGAGSRLTVL.

The CDR3 DNA sequence: TGTGCCAGCAGTGAATTAAGCGGGGGTCTTTACTACGAGCAGTACTTC. Translation: CASSELSGGLYYEQYF. The J gene is TRBJ2-7, the V gene TRBV6-1, with TRBD2 identical over 8 bases. The V and J ends lost 2 bases and 3 bases, in that order; junction bases with no gene match: 9. Germline-derived CDR1 and CDR2 are MNHNS and SASEGT. CDR3 size: 16 residues.

The genes are TRBV10-1 and TRBJ2-1, with D maybe TRBD2 (5 bases). Trimming cost V 4 bases and J 7 bases, with 11 bases left between them. The V gene's germline CDR1 is WNHNN and CDR2 SYGVQD (reference sequence). The CDR3 contains 13 residues. DNA of the CDR3: TGCGCCAGCAGTGGAACGGGAAGGAATGAGCAGTTCTTC. Encoded protein: CASSGTGRNEQFF.

This clone was observed a handful of times. The V gene is TRBV7-9, the J gene TRBJ1-1; 8 nucleotides agree with TRBD1. Germline CDR1 and CDR2: SEHNR and FQNEAQ (reference sequence). V trimming: 5 bases; J trimming: 3 bases; junction bases outside the gene matches: 5. The CDR3 consists of 14 residues. The DNA of the CDR3 is TGTGCCAGCAGCCCTCCGACAGGGGACACTGAAGCTTTCTTT. As protein: CASSPPTGDTEAFF.

J is TRBJ1-1 and V is TRBV6-6; D may be TRBD1 (5 bases). Trimming removed 6 bases from V and 1 base from J, with 9 bases in between. Germline V gives CDR1 MNHNY, CDR2 SVGAGI (reference sequence). The CDR3 loop spans 13 amino acids. The CDR3 coding sequence is TGTGCCAGCAGGAATGACAGGAACACTGAAGCTTTCTTT. Residues: CASRNDRNTEAFF.